This T cell receptor beta chain was captured by sequencing in a study of beta chain features in type 1 diabetes. As every portion of the isolated RNA was reverse transcribed, the sequencing read expressed TCRB transcripts. The assay was immunoSEQ multiplex PCR, and TCRdb's table has in-frame clones only and misses some. The sample lists roughly 140,000 clones; roughly 53% were seen once. V was cut by 10 bases and J by 4 bases, with 13 bases left in between. CDR3 size: 12 residues. Per germline, CDR1 MNHEY and CDR2 SVGAGI. This rearrangement joins TRBV6-5 to TRBJ1-1; the D gene is possibly TRBD1 (6 bases). Source material: Tregs from blood. This clonotype originated in a man younger than 30 in good health. Here the CDR3 reads CATSRGGTEAFF. CDR3 in DNA: TGTGCCACCTCCCGAGGGGGCACTGAAGCTTTCTTT.